This entry lists 28 T cell receptor beta chains sequenced from one sample in a study of tissue T cells after allogeneic stem cell transplantation. The data were produced by immunoSEQ multiplex PCR, yet TCRdb's version contains in-frame clones alone and is incomplete. The sample consists of 7,500 to 10,000 clones, roughly two thirds of them appearing once. Sample: tissue from the ileum, taken at autopsy. These receptors all stem from a woman aged 18-50 years with breast cancer.

The chain is built from TRBV25-1 and TRBJ1-3; 8 bases align to TRBD1. Trimming removed 1 base from V and 10 bases from J; junction bases left unmatched: 3. This CDR3 contains 13 residues. Germline CDR1 reads MGHDK; CDR2 reads SYGVNS. The DNA for the CDR3 is TGTGCCAGCAGTGAATCAACAGGGGGTACCATATATTTT. Translating it yields CASSESTGGTIYF.

This rearrangement joins TRBV19 to TRBJ1-5; 8 positions match TRBD1. The CDR3 covers 14 residues. Germline V gene data show CDR1 as LNHDA and CDR2 as SQIVND (reference sequence). V shed 7 bases and J 5 bases; nucleotides not matched to a gene: 7. The CDR3 DNA follows: TGTGCCAGTAACAAGGACAGGGCTGATCAGCCCCAGCATTTT. This codes for CASNKDRADQPQHF.

The gene calls are TRBV4-3 and TRBJ2-5; 10 nucleotides line up with TRBD2. Germline V gene data show CDR1 as LGHNA and CDR2 as YSLEER. V was pared by 0 bases and J by 4 bases, with 5 bases of the junction left unmatched. There are 16 residues in the CDR3. The CDR3 region is CASSQDFPSGGETQYF. The CDR3 DNA reads TGCGCCAGCAGCCAAGATTTTCCTAGCGGGGGAGAGACCCAGTACTTC.

Remarks on this clone: This CDR3 is also generated by other DNA sequences in the sample. The chain uses TRBV28 and TRBJ2-1; 7 nucleotides line up with TRBD1. With V trimmed by 4 bases and J by 4 bases, 4 bases remained unmatched. Looked up from germline, CDR1 is MDHEN and CDR2 is SYDVKM. The length of the CDR3 is 14 residues. This chain's CDR3 is CASSYDREYNEQFF. CDR3 nucleotide sequence: TGTGCCAGCAGTTACGACAGGGAGTACAATGAGCAGTTCTTC.

The chain has TRBV5-1 and TRBJ2-7, with no clear D. The CDR3 loop spans 14 amino acids. Germline CDR1 reads SGHRS; CDR2 reads YFSETQ. Trimming cost V 3 bases and J 5 bases, with 15 bases left between them. The CDR3 is CASSYDSLGDEQYF. In nucleotides, the CDR3 is TGCGCCAGCAGCTACGACTCGCTTGGCGACGAGCAGTACTTC. Full variable domain (missing parts from reference TRBV5-1 and TRBJ2-7): KAGVTQTPRYLIKTRGQQVTLSCSPISGHRSVSWYQQTPGQGLQFLFEYFSETQRNKGNFPGRFSGRQFSNSRSEMNVSTLELGDSALYLCASSYDSLGDEQYFGPGTRLTVT.

This clone has only one observation. The chain is built from TRBV2 and TRBJ2-5; D gene ambiguous. Trimming pared 8 bases from V and 5 bases from J, leaving 9 bases between. The CDR3 spans 11 residues. The V gene's germline CDR1 is SNHLY and CDR2 FYNNEI. CDR3 in DNA: TGTGCCAGCGTCTTTGTGGAGACCCAGTACTTC. It translates to CASVFVETQYF.

This clone appeared a few times. The chain carries TRBV9 and TRBJ1-2, with no clear D. Germline CDR1 is SGDLS and CDR2 is YYNGEE. The CDR3 has 13 residues. V lost 2 bases and J lost 3, with 8 bases in between. The CDR3 is CASSVPPDYGYTF. For the CDR3, the DNA is TGTGCCAGCAGCGTTCCGCCCGACTATGGCTACACCTTC.

The chain has TRBV2 and TRBJ2-5; the match to TRBD2 covers 14 bases. The CDR3 sequence is 15 residues long. V trimming: 8 bases; J trimming: 1 base; junction bases outside the gene matches: 3. CDR1 is SNHLY, CDR2 FYNNEI, per germline. This chain's CDR3 is CASQGTSGGQETQYF. Here the CDR3 DNA reads TGTGCCAGCCAAGGGACTAGCGGGGGCCAAGAGACCCAGTACTTC.

This clone was recorded a few times. The gene calls are TRBV21-1 and TRBJ2-3; the table's D call, TRBD2, was not checked against the DNA. TRBV21-1 corresponds to a pseudogene. The CDR3 covers 16 residues. CDR3 loop: CASSKVRAGDTDTQYF. In DNA, the CDR3 is TGTGCCAGCAGCAAAGTAAGAGCGGGAGACACAGATACGCAGTATTTT.

The chain employs TRBV7-3 and TRBJ1-1; the D is unclear. V gave up 3 bases and J gave up 2 bases, with 7 bases separating them. CDR1 SGHTA and CDR2 FQGTGA come from the germline V gene. The length of the CDR3 is 13 residues. The CDR3 region has the DNA TGTGCCAGCAGCTTTGATCCTAACACTGAAGCTTTCTTT. Its protein is CASSFDPNTEAFF.

This clone was detected a few times. This rearrangement joins TRBV5-5 to TRBJ1-6; the D is unclear. In germline, CDR1 is SGHKS, CDR2 YYEKEE (reference sequence). Trimming removed 0 bases from V and 6 bases from J, with 13 bases in between. This CDR3 has 16 residues. CDR3 sequence reads: CASSLDPSLSNSPLHF. The CDR3 bases are TGTGCCAGCAGCTTGGACCCCTCCTTGAGTAATTCACCCCTCCACTTT.

V and J are TRBV20-1 and TRBJ1-2, with D perhaps matching TRBD1 (6 bases). The V and J ends lost 5 bases and 8 bases respectively, with 12 bases between them. This CDR3 spans 11 amino acids. Per the germline V gene, CDR1 is DFQATT and CDR2 is SNEGSKA (reference sequence). The CDR3 coding sequence is TGCAGTGCTCCAGGGGTGGGCGGCTACACCTTC. It specifies CSAPGVGGYTF.

The chain combines TRBV19 with TRBJ1-4, with 7 bases that match TRBD1. In germline, CDR1 is LNHDA, CDR2 SQIVND (reference sequence). The CDR3 contains 13 residues. With 6 bases clipped from V and 6 bases from J, the junction kept 4 bases outside the gene matches. DNA for the CDR3: TGTGCCAGTAGCACAGGGGTACATGAAAAACTGTTTTTT. This gives the protein CASSTGVHEKLFF.

In this sample, this clone turned up a few times. The chain combines TRBV5-1 with TRBJ2-5, with D possibly TRBD1 on 6 matching bases. Trimming shortened V by 4 bases and J by 5 bases, and 18 bases separated the two germline ends. The CDR3 is 15 amino acids. In germline, CDR1 is SGHRS, CDR2 YFSETQ. As DNA, the CDR3 is TGCGCCAGCAGCCCCACGCCAGGGGTCGGGGAGACCCAGTACTTC. Translated: CASSPTPGVGETQYF. The variable domain in full, completed from reference TRBV5-1 and TRBJ2-5, reads KAGVTQTPRYLIKTRGQQVTLSCSPISGHRSVSWYQQTPGQGLQFLFEYFSETQRNKGNFPGRFSGRQFSNSRSEMNVSTLELGDSALYLCASSPTPGVGETQYFGPGTRLLVL.

A remark on this clone: The same CDR3 is also encoded by other DNA sequences in this sample. This sequence joins TRBV29-1 and TRBJ2-3; possibly TRBD1 or TRBD2 for D (5 bases each). The CDR3 is 13 residues long. Germline V gene sequence: CDR1 SQVTM, CDR2 ANQGSEA. V dropped 6 bases and J dropped 3 bases, with 13 bases sitting between them. This CDR3 is CSVRAGRTDTQYF. CDR3 bases: TGCAGCGTCCGGGCAGGGAGAACAGATACGCAGTATTTT.

This clone was found once. The chain employs TRBV6-5 and TRBJ1-2; tentatively, D is TRBD1 (6 bases). The CDR3 spans 13 residues. Germline V gives CDR1 MNHEY, CDR2 SVGAGI. V shed 10 bases and J shed 3 bases, with 15 bases lying between them. CDR3 sequence reads: CATTSPGDYGYTF. The DNA for the CDR3 is TGTGCCACCACTTCCCCAGGGGACTATGGCTACACCTTC.

This chain joins TRBV11-2 and TRBJ2-5; 7 nucleotides align to TRBD2. After removal of 1 base from V and 4 bases from J, the junction contained 12 bases not matched to a gene. Germline V gene lookup returns CDR1 SGHAT and CDR2 FQNNGV. The CDR3 extends over 17 amino acids. The chain's CDR3 is CASSLGYGGSGGETQYF. The DNA for the CDR3 is TGTGCCAGCAGCTTAGGCTACGGCGGGAGCGGTGGAGAGACCCAGTACTTC.

The rearrangement joins TRBV7-9 to TRBJ2-7; 9 bases line up with TRBD1. CDR1 is SEHNR, CDR2 FQNEAQ, per germline (reference sequence). J gave up 4 bases and V 5 bases, and 12 bases lay outside the gene matches. The CDR3 runs to 16 residues. This CDR3 is CASSTRKWGQGYEQYF. The CDR3 coding sequence is TGTGCCAGCAGCACACGGAAATGGGGACAGGGATACGAGCAGTACTTC.

V usage is TRBV30 and J usage is TRBJ2-1; TRBD2 matches at 12 bases. The CDR3 sequence is 13 residues long. Germline V CDR1 and CDR2: GTSNPN, SVGIG (reference sequence). The CDR3 spells CATSGGNHNEQFF. CDR3 in DNA: TGTGCGACTAGCGGGGGAAACCACAATGAGCAGTTCTTC.

The chain has TRBV28 and TRBJ2-7; TRBD1 might be the D (6 bases). CDR1 and CDR2 (germline): MDHEN, SYDVKM. V gave up 5 bases and J gave up 3 bases, with 8 bases separating them. The CDR3 has 12 amino acids. In DNA, the CDR3 is TGTGCCAGCAGTGTCAGGGGCTACGAGCAGTACTTC. Translation gives CASSVRGYEQYF.

This clone appeared a few times. The V gene is TRBV30, the J gene TRBJ2-2; tentatively, D is TRBD2 (5 bases). CDR3 length: 14 residues. With 0 bases removed from V and 3 bases from J, the gap between germline ends came to 8 bases. Germline CDR1 and CDR2: GTSNPN and SVGIG (reference sequence). The CDR3 spells CAWSVLGDTGELFF. DNA of the CDR3: TGTGCCTGGAGTGTACTAGGAGACACCGGGGAGCTGTTTTTT.

Sample share makes this clone medium-sized. The chain uses TRBV6-2 or TRBV6-3 and TRBJ1-5; tentative D call: TRBD1 (6 bases). This CDR3 is 16 amino acids long. From germline, CDR1 is MNHEY and CDR2 SVGEGT. V gave up 5 bases and J gave up 4 bases, with 18 bases separating them. The CDR3 coding sequence is TGTGCCAGCAGTCGAGGGGGGAGGCTTGGTAATCAGCCCCAGCATTTT. This translates into CASSRGGRLGNQPQHF.

The J gene is TRBJ2-2, the V gene TRBV11-3, with a tentative D call TRBD2 (5 bases). The CDR3 spans 13 residues. V dropped 1 base and J dropped 9 bases, with 9 bases sitting between them. Germline lookup yields CDR1 SGHNT and CDR2 YENEEA. The CDR3 coding sequence is TGTGCCAGCAGCTTAGCCGTAGCGCGGGAGCTGTTTTTT. Encoded protein: CASSLAVARELFF. Variable domain in full (rest from reference TRBV11-3 and TRBJ2-2): EAGVVQSPRYKIIEKKQPVAFWCNPISGHNTLYWYLQNLGQGPELLIRYENEEAVDDSQLPKDRFSAERLKGVDSTLKIQPAELGDSAVYLCASSLAVARELFFGEGSRLTVL.

The chain is built from TRBV9 and TRBJ2-5, with 11 bases fitting TRBD2. The CDR3 spans 20 residues. CDR1 is SGDLS, CDR2 YYNGEE, per germline. V gave up 4 bases and J gave up 7 bases; unmatched junction bases: 24. The DNA for the CDR3 is TGTGCCAGCAGCCCCCTGGCTCAGGGGACTAGCGGCCGGAGGAGGGGGACCCAGTACTTC. Its translation is CASSPLAQGTSGRRRGTQYF.

The chain carries TRBV7-2 and TRBJ2-7; unclear D gene. The CDR3 loop spans 13 amino acids. CDR1 is SGHTA, CDR2 FQGNSA, per germline. The V end was cut by 5 bases, the J end by 6 bases, with 14 bases between. CDR3 region: CASSPRTTLEQYF. CDR3 nucleotides: TGTGCCAGCAGCCCCCGGACGACCCTCGAGCAGTACTTC.

The J gene is TRBJ1-4, the V gene TRBV29-1; D not certain. V gave up 2 bases and J gave up 8 bases, with 9 bases separating them. CDR3 length: 12 residues. The germline V gene encodes CDR1 SQVTM and CDR2 ANQGSEA. The CDR3 DNA reads as TGCAGCGTTGAACGAGGAGGAGAAAAACTGTTTTTT. This codes for CSVERGGEKLFF.

The genes are TRBV4-3 and TRBJ1-1; tentatively, D is TRBD1 (5 bases). CDR1 is LGHNA, CDR2 YSLEER, per germline. V was shortened by 0 bases and J by 10 bases, with 12 bases between the two germline ends. The CDR3 runs to 13 residues. CDR3 region: CASSQDGERGAFF. The CDR3 DNA sequence: TGCGCCAGCAGCCAAGATGGTGAAAGGGGAGCTTTCTTT.

The chain has TRBV5-1 and TRBJ1-2; TRBD1 matches 8 bases. Germline loops: CDR1 SGHRS, CDR2 YFSETQ. The CDR3 totals 14 residues. V trimming: 4 bases; J trimming: 3 bases; junction bases outside the gene matches: 5. The CDR3 is CASSHGTGYYGYTF. DNA for the CDR3: TGCGCCAGCAGCCACGGGACAGGCTACTATGGCTACACCTTC.